This is a list of T cell receptor beta chains from one sample in a study of blood T cell repertoires in COVID-19. Profiled with immunoSEQ multiplex PCR; TCRdb holds only in-frame clones, not every one. The sample has about 350,000 clones, about 86% seen once; the top ten hold roughly 7.1%. Sequencing used peripheral blood. The receptors here all came from a woman aged 55-70 years with COVID-19, enrolled during active disease. The CDR3 runs from the conserved cysteine through the conserved F or W. Fields, in order: V gene, D gene, clone size, J gene, CDR3 length, CDR3 DNA, CDR3 protein. D genes are given only for firm matches. The size field is filled for only some rows; it gives once, few, many or a size class.

TRBV27,TRBD1,.,TRBJ1-4,15,TGTGCCAGCAGTTCCAGGGGGCGCGTAGAAGAAAAACTGTTTTTT,CASSSRGRVEEKLFF
TRBV2,TRBD2,few,TRBJ2-5,13,TGTGCCAGTTCCGGACTAGCTTCAGAGACCCAGTACTTC,CASSGLASETQYF
TRBV5-1,.,.,TRBJ2-7,14,TGCGCCAGCACCTACTCGACTGATTCCTACGAGCAGTACTTC,CASTYSTDSYEQYF
TRBV5-6,.,.,TRBJ2-7,17,TGTGCCAGCAGCCCATACCGCAAATCAGGGCTCTCCTACGAGCAGTACTTC,CASSPYRKSGLSYEQYF
TRBV5-1,.,.,TRBJ1-1,15,TGCGCCAGCAGCTTACAGCCCGTAGGTTACACTGAAGCTTTCTTT,CASSLQPVGYTEAFF
TRBV27,.,.,TRBJ1-2,15,TGTGCCAGCAGCGAATGGGGAGGGGCCAACTATGGCTACACCTTC,CASSEWGGANYGYTF
TRBV2,.,.,TRBJ2-4,18,TGTGCCAGCAAGAAGGACTCCGGGGGAATGATGGCCAAAAACATTCAGTACTTC,CASKKDSGGMMAKNIQYF
TRBV18,.,.,TRBJ1-2,12,TGTGCCAGCTCAGTGGAGGGACGTGGCTACACCTTC,CASSVEGRGYTF
TRBV27,.,.,TRBJ1-5,15,TGTGCCAGCAGTTCAGCGAAGGGAGTTAGACAGCCCCAGCATTTT,CASSSAKGVRQPQHF
TRBV19,.,.,TRBJ1-2,13,TGTGCCAGTAGTATAGGGCGACAGTATGGCTACACCTTC,CASSIGRQYGYTF
TRBV6-5,.,.,TRBJ1-3,15,TGTGCCAGCAGTTCCCCTACAGGGTCTGGAAACACCATATATTTT,CASSSPTGSGNTIYF
TRBV5-1,.,.,TRBJ2-5,13,TGCGCCAGCAGCTTGGGGCGGGAAGAGACCCAGTACTTC,CASSLGREETQYF
TRBV9,.,.,TRBJ1-1,14,TGTGCCAGCAGCGGCGCGGGGTCGTACGGGGAAGCTTTCTTT,CASSGAGSYGEAFF
TRBV10-3,TRBD1,.,TRBJ2-7,14,TGTGCCATCAGCCGGGGACAGGGAGCCCACGAGCAGTACTTC,CAISRGQGAHEQYF
TRBV2,.,.,TRBJ1-6,13,TGTGCCAGCAGTGTCGCTCAGGGAGGCGCCCTCCACTTT,CASSVAQGGALHF
TRBV29-1,TRBD1,.,TRBJ1-1,16,TGCAGCGCGATCGGACAGGGAAAATCCTGGGGCACTGAAGCTTTCTTT,CSAIGQGKSWGTEAFF
TRBV3-1/TRBV3-2,.,.,TRBJ2-7,12,TGTGCCAGCAGCCCGTCTACCTACGAGCAGTACTTC,CASSPSTYEQYF
TRBV5-1,TRBD1,.,TRBJ1-2,14,TGCGCCAGCAGCATACAGGGGGCTGACTATGGCTACACCTTC,CASSIQGADYGYTF
TRBV10-3,TRBD1,.,TRBJ2-5,14,TGTGCCATCAGTGAGGCAGGGGGCCTCGAGACCCAGTACTTC,CAISEAGGLETQYF
TRBV27,TRBD1,.,TRBJ2-1,16,TGTGCCAGCAGGACAGACATTCGGGACAGCTACAATGAGCAGTTCTTC,CASRTDIRDSYNEQFF
TRBV9,TRBD1,.,TRBJ2-7,16,TGTGCCAGCAGCGCAGGAGGAGGACAGGGGATCTACGAGCAGTACTTC,CASSAGGGQGIYEQYF
TRBV12-5,.,.,TRBJ2-5,14,TGTGCTTCACACGGGGGGCCATCTCAAGAGACCCAGTACTTC,CASHGGPSQETQYF
TRBV5-4,TRBD1,.,TRBJ1-2,16,TGTGCCAGCAGCTCTGACCGGGACAGGGGCAAACATGGCTACACCTTC,CASSSDRDRGKHGYTF
TRBV2,TRBD2,.,TRBJ2-1,15,TGTGCCAGCAGACGGGGACTAGCGGGGGGTAATGAGCAGTTCTTC,CASRRGLAGGNEQFF
TRBV29-1,.,once,TRBJ2-1,12,TGCAGCGTCGCCGGGCCTGGGGCTGAGCAGTTCTTC,CSVAGPGAEQFF
TRBV11-3,.,.,TRBJ2-7,14,TGTGCCAGCAGCTTAGATAAAGGAGGGGCGCGGCAGTACTTC,CASSLDKGGARQYF
TRBV4-1,.,.,TRBJ1-3,15,TGCGCCAGCAGCCAAGAAACAGTCTCTGGAAACACCATATATTTT,CASSQETVSGNTIYF
TRBV5-6,.,.,TRBJ2-3,15,TGTGCCAGCAGCCCACTTGGAGGGGTCACAGATACGCAGTATTTT,CASSPLGGVTDTQYF
TRBV5-5,.,.,TRBJ2-7,14,TGTGCCAGCAGCTTTTTAAGCTCCTCTTACGAGCAGTACTTC,CASSFLSSSYEQYF
TRBV7-3,TRBD1,.,TRBJ2-6,16,TGTGCCAGCAGTTTACAGGGGTACTCTGGGGCCAACGTCCTGACTTTC,CASSLQGYSGANVLTF
TRBV6-5,TRBD1,.,TRBJ2-3,14,TGTGCCAGCACCCTAGACAGGGTCTCAGATACGCAGTATTTT,CASTLDRVSDTQYF
TRBV2,TRBD1,.,TRBJ2-7,14,TGTGCCAGCAGTGATACAGGGGGAGCCTACGAGCAGTACTTC,CASSDTGGAYEQYF
TRBV4-2,.,.,TRBJ2-7,16,TGTGCCAGCAGCCAAGGGGGCAGGACGAGCTCCTACGAGCAGTACTTC,CASSQGGRTSSYEQYF
TRBV18,.,.,TRBJ1-2,14,TGTGCCAGCTCACCACCGTCAGGGAACTATGGCTACACCTTC,CASSPPSGNYGYTF
TRBV10-3,.,few,TRBJ1-2,14,TGTGCCATCAGACAACAGAGTTCGGACTATGGCTACACCTTC,CAIRQQSSDYGYTF
TRBV11-3,TRBD1,once,TRBJ2-1,12,TGTGCCAGCAGCGGGACAGACAATGAGCAGTTCTTC,CASSGTDNEQFF
TRBV4-2,.,.,TRBJ1-1,14,TGTGCCAGCAGCCTTATGGGACAGAACACTGAAGCTTTCTTT,CASSLMGQNTEAFF
TRBV1,.,.,TRBJ2-7,15,TGCACCAGCAGCCGAGGGACTAGCGCTTCCTACGAGCAGTACTTC,CTSSRGTSASYEQYF
TRBV7-3,TRBD1,.,TRBJ1-1,14,TGTGCCAGCAGCCCGACAGGGGGGGGCCTTGAAGCTTTCTTT,CASSPTGGGLEAFF
TRBV4-1,TRBD1,.,TRBJ1-1,15,TGCGCCAGCAGCCCAGTTACAGGGGCGCATACTGAAGCTTTCTTT,CASSPVTGAHTEAFF
TRBV18,.,few,TRBJ2-6,17,TGTGCCAGCTCACCTCAGGGCAGCTTTATGGGGGCCAACGTCCTGACTTTC,CASSPQGSFMGANVLTF
TRBV9,TRBD1,.,TRBJ1-3,16,TGTGCCAGCAGCGGGAATTCCGGGACAGCAGGAAACACCATATATTTT,CASSGNSGTAGNTIYF
TRBV5-5,TRBD2,.,TRBJ2-3,15,TGTGCCAGCACCACTAGCGGGGGGCTGCGTCTGACGCAGTATTTT,CASTTSGGLRLTQYF
TRBV10-3,TRBD1,.,TRBJ1-4,14,TGTGCCATCAGTGAACAGGGGGCGAATGAAAAACTGTTTTTT,CAISEQGANEKLFF
TRBV27,TRBD1,many,TRBJ1-2,13,TGTGCCAGCAGTTTAGGGACAGGAGTCGGCTACACCTTC,CASSLGTGVGYTF
TRBV4-3,.,.,TRBJ2-7,14,TGCGCCAGCAGCCAAGGCGGCCTTCACTACGAGCAGTACTTC,CASSQGGLHYEQYF
TRBV11-2,TRBD2,.,TRBJ2-1,15,TGTGCCAGCAGCTCGGACGGCGGGGGGTACAATGAGCAGTTCTTC,CASSSDGGGYNEQFF
TRBV5-1,TRBD1,.,TRBJ1-1,15,TGCGCCAGCAGCTTGCCCCGGGACAGCTACACTGAAGCTTTCTTT,CASSLPRDSYTEAFF
TRBV9,.,.,TRBJ1-1,15,TGTGCCAGCAGCGTAGTCGGGGGGATAGGGGCTGAAGCTTTCTTT,CASSVVGGIGAEAFF
TRBV29-1,.,.,TRBJ2-2,13,TGCAGCGCCCGACACCCGAACACCGGGGAGCTGTTTTTT,CSARHPNTGELFF
TRBV10-2,TRBD2,.,TRBJ2-3,16,TGCGCCAGCAGGAAACTGACTAGCGGGGATCAAGATACGCAGTATTTT,CASRKLTSGDQDTQYF